Presented here are 24 T cell receptor beta chains from one specimen sequenced in a study of cytomegalovirus exposure and HLA in healthy donors. Amplification used 60 Vbeta primers and 13 Jbeta primers. Sequencing used immunoSEQ multiplex PCR; TCRdb keeps in-frame clones, though not all of them. The sample includes 170,000 or so clones, 70% to 90% of them seen just once. The sample consisted of PBMCs. These receptor sequences come from a woman aged 18-29 years in good health and CMV-seronegative.

This clone is a singleton in its sample. The chain combines TRBV28 with TRBJ2-7, with 11 nucleotides matching TRBD2. Germline-derived CDR1 and CDR2 are MDHEN and SYDVKM. V dropped 5 bases and J dropped 1; count of bases not matched to a gene: 10. This CDR3 is 17 amino acids long. The CDR3 region is CASSPRDTSGGSYEQYF. The DNA of the CDR3 is TGTGCCAGCAGTCCCCGAGATACTAGCGGGGGTTCCTACGAGCAGTACTTC.

The chain joins TRBV5-1 to TRBJ2-5; 12 bases match TRBD2. V lost 4 bases to trimming and J lost 3 bases; unmatched junction nucleotides: 4. CDR1 and CDR2 from the germline V gene are SGHRS and YFSETQ. The length of the CDR3 is 15 residues. The CDR3 here is CASSVRLAGEETQYF. The CDR3 DNA reads as TGCGCCAGCAGCGTAAGACTAGCGGGGGAAGAGACCCAGTACTTC. The whole variable domain, filled in from reference TRBV5-1 and TRBJ2-5, reads KAGVTQTPRYLIKTRGQQVTLSCSPISGHRSVSWYQQTPGQGLQFLFEYFSETQRNKGNFPGRFSGRQFSNSRSEMNVSTLELGDSALYLCASSVRLAGEETQYFGPGTRLLVL.

The table lists this clone with a few counts. The V call is TRBV6-5, the J call TRBJ2-7, with 9 nucleotides matching TRBD2. With V trimmed by 5 bases and J by 4 bases, 3 bases remained unmatched. CDR3 length: 13 residues. Germline lookup yields CDR1 MNHEY and CDR2 SVGAGI. The DNA of the CDR3 is TGTGCCAGCAGTCGCGGGGGGGTGTACGAGCAGTACTTC. Its protein is CASSRGGVYEQYF.

The rearrangement joins TRBV28 to TRBJ2-5; 8 bases are a match to TRBD1. The DNA end lines up better with TRBJ2-7; the J call may be wrong. CDR3 length: 16 amino acids. Germline V gives CDR1 MDHEN, CDR2 SYDVKM. The CDR3 sequence is CASSLWRSGGTYEQYF. The CDR3, as DNA: TGTGCCAGCAGTTTATGGAGGTCAGGGGGCACCTACGAGCAGTACTTC.

This clone turned up a few times. J is TRBJ2-1 and V is TRBV15; 16 bases map to TRBD2. CDR1 LNHNV and CDR2 YYDKDF come from the germline V gene (reference sequence). The CDR3 length is 20 residues. V shed 0 bases and J 9 bases; nucleotides not matched to a gene: 14. CDR3 DNA sequence: TGTGCCACCAGCAGAGACGGCGGCAGTGGGACTAGCGGGGGGGCCACTGAGCAGTTCTTC. As protein: CATSRDGGSGTSGGATEQFF.

This sequence joins TRBV19 and TRBJ2-3, with unresolved D. This CDR3 is 14 amino acids long. Germline V gene sequence: CDR1 LNHDA, CDR2 SQIVND (reference sequence). V lost 3 bases and J lost 2, with 9 bases in between. This CDR3 is CASSMRPYTDTQYF. CDR3 nucleotides: TGTGCCAGTAGTATGCGGCCATACACAGATACGCAGTATTTT.

J is TRBJ2-1 and V is TRBV7-2; 8 bases agree with TRBD2. CDR3 size: 16 residues. Germline CDR1 SGHTA, CDR2 FQGNSA. Losses at the gene ends were 4 bases for V and 6 bases for J; bases not matched to a gene: 11. CDR3 sequence: CASSSGGGLGSNEQFF. CDR3 coding DNA: TGTGCCAGCAGCTCCGGAGGGGGACTAGGATCCAATGAGCAGTTCTTC.

The chain carries TRBV5-6 and TRBJ2-2, with D tentatively TRBD1 (6 bases). This CDR3 region has 16 residues. Trimming shortened V by 4 bases and J by 0 bases, and 13 bases separated the two germline ends. CDR1 and CDR2 (germline): SGHDT, YYEEEE. The CDR3 here is CASSAWTVANTGELFF. The CDR3 DNA sequence: TGTGCCAGCAGCGCCTGGACAGTTGCGAACACCGGGGAGCTGTTTTTT.

The chain uses TRBV6-5 and TRBJ2-3; 9 nucleotides match TRBD1. The CDR3 extends over 15 amino acids. Trimming removed 4 bases from V and 4 bases from J; junction bases left unmatched: 6. Germline assignment: CDR1 MNHEY and CDR2 SVGAGI. The CDR3 bases are TGTGCCAGCAGTTTGACAGGGGGGGTCTCAGATACGCAGTATTTT. Protein product: CASSLTGGVSDTQYF.

V and J are TRBV15 and TRBJ2-1; 7 bases align to TRBD2. J gave up 8 bases and V 3 bases, and 31 bases lay outside the gene matches. CDR1 is LNHNV and CDR2 is YYDKDF in the germline V gene (reference sequence). This CDR3 comprises 22 residues. The CDR3 coding sequence is TGTGCCACCAGCAGTCCCCGGGACTCACAACCGGCGTCGGGGGGTGTTTGGGATGAGCAGTTCTTC. This codes for CATSSPRDSQPASGGVWDEQFF. The full variable domain, in which reference TRBV15 and TRBJ2-1 provide the parts outside the CDR3, is DAMVIQNPRYQVTQFGKPVTLSCSQTLNHNVMYWYQQKSSQAPKLLFHYYDKDFNNEADTPDNFQSRRPNTSFCFLDIRSPGLGDTAMYLCATSSPRDSQPASGGVWDEQFFGPGTRLTVL.

The chain employs TRBV5-1 and TRBJ2-1; 12 positions agree with TRBD2. This CDR3 comprises 19 residues. After removal of 3 bases from V and 4 bases from J, the junction contained 14 bases not matched to a gene. The germline V gene encodes CDR1 SGHRS and CDR2 YFSETQ. Here the CDR3 reads CASSSPRGLAGPSYNEQFF. As DNA, the CDR3 is TGCGCCAGCAGCTCCCCAAGGGGACTAGCGGGCCCTTCGTACAATGAGCAGTTCTTC.

V usage is TRBV7-9 and J usage is TRBJ1-2, with a possible D match to TRBD1 (6 bases). Trimming pared 4 bases from V and 3 bases from J, leaving 12 bases between. The CDR3 is 14 amino acids. The germline V gene has CDR1 SEHNR and CDR2 FQNEAQ (reference sequence). The CDR3 region has the DNA TGTGCCAGCAGCTCGCCGACAGGACACTATGGCTACACCTTC. Protein sequence: CASSSPTGHYGYTF.

The chain couples TRBV6-1 to TRBJ2-5; tentative D call: TRBD2 (6 bases). The CDR3 runs to 12 residues. CDR1 and CDR2 (germline): MNHNS, SASEGT. Trimming stripped 6 bases from V and 11 bases from J, with 16 bases between. For the CDR3, the DNA is TGTGCCAGCAGCCTCACGACGGGGGAGCAGTACTTC. It yields the protein CASSLTTGEQYF.

The rearrangement uses TRBV19 and TRBJ2-3; D ambiguous. Trimming stripped 0 bases from V and 6 bases from J, with 7 bases between. This CDR3 contains 13 residues. CDR1 and CDR2 from the germline V gene are LNHDA and SQIVND (reference sequence). This CDR3 is CASSIDQRDTQYF. CDR3 DNA: TGTGCCAGTAGTATAGATCAGCGCGATACGCAGTATTTT.

The gene calls are TRBV5-1 and TRBJ1-3; D is unclear. The CDR3 covers 14 residues. V shed 4 bases and J shed 1 base, with 9 bases lying between them. Germline loops: CDR1 SGHRS, CDR2 YFSETQ. CDR3 bases: TGCGCCAGCAGCCGGGAGGTTTCTGGAAACACCATATATTTT. This gives the protein CASSREVSGNTIYF.

The chain uses TRBV13 and TRBJ2-2, with D tentatively TRBD1 (6 bases). Germline loops: CDR1 PRHDT, CDR2 FYEKMQ (reference sequence). V gave up 1 base and J gave up 2 bases, with 11 bases separating them. This CDR3 region has 16 residues. CDR3 in amino acids: CASSLAQGSNTGELFF. As DNA, the CDR3 is TGTGCCAGCAGCTTAGCGCAGGGGAGTAACACCGGGGAGCTGTTTTTT.

This sequence joins TRBV2 and TRBJ2-2; perhaps TRBD1 as D (6 bases). The germline CDR1 and CDR2 sequences are SNHLY and FYNNEI. V was pared by 6 bases and J by 0 bases, with 11 bases between. The CDR3 sequence is 15 residues long. The CDR3 sequence: CASSQTGSNTGELFF. CDR3 sequence (DNA): TGTGCCAGCAGCCAAACAGGGTCGAACACCGGGGAGCTGTTTTTT.

V usage is TRBV18 and J usage is TRBJ2-3; D gene uncertain. The ends were cut back, 3 bases at V and 2 bases at J, with 6 bases in the middle. The CDR3 runs to 13 residues. The germline V gene has CDR1 KGHSH and CDR2 LQKENI. The CDR3 bases are TGTGCCAGCTCACCGGGCACCACAGATACGCAGTATTTT. Translated: CASSPGTTDTQYF.

V gene TRBV6-1 combines with J gene TRBJ1-1; 9 bases are a match to TRBD1. In germline, CDR1 is MNHNS, CDR2 SASEGT. This CDR3 is built from 12 residues. Losses at the gene ends were 4 bases for V and 11 bases for J; bases not matched to a gene: 5. CDR3: CASSVNRGRAFF. Here the CDR3 DNA reads TGTGCCAGCAGTGTAAACAGGGGGCGGGCTTTCTTT.

The chain links TRBV29-1 to TRBJ1-1; the D gene is possibly TRBD1 (5 bases). CDR1 and CDR2 (germline): SQVTM, ANQGSEA. This CDR3 region has 15 residues. Trimming left V 6 bases short and J 1 base short, with 18 bases between. The CDR3 is CSVGVKRAPNTEAFF. The DNA for the CDR3 is TGCAGCGTGGGGGTCAAGCGGGCACCGAACACTGAAGCTTTCTTT.

The rearrangement uses TRBV14 and TRBJ2-7; D is ambiguous. V was pared by 2 bases and J by 3 bases, with 5 bases between. Germline loops: CDR1 SGHDN, CDR2 FVKESK. CDR3 length: 12 residues. CDR3 protein: CASSQYSYEQYF. CDR3 nucleotides: TGTGCCAGCAGCCAATACAGCTACGAGCAGTACTTC. Complete variable domain (other parts from reference TRBV14 and TRBJ2-7): EAGVTQFPSHSVIEKGQTVTLRCDPISGHDNLYWYRRVMGKEIKFLLHFVKESKQDESGMPNNRFLAERTGGTYSTLKVQPAELEDSGVYFCASSQYSYEQYFGPGTRLTVT.

This clone was seen more than once but under ten times. This sequence joins TRBV4-2 and TRBJ2-7, with D perhaps matching TRBD2 (5 bases). The germline gives CDR1 LGHNA, CDR2 YNFKEQ. This CDR3 spans 16 amino acids. V lost 0 bases to trimming and J lost 6 bases, with 18 bases between them. The CDR3 spells CASSQDGGGLSLEQYF. The CDR3 nucleotides read TGTGCCAGCAGCCAAGATGGAGGCGGGTTATCCCTCGAGCAGTACTTC.

The chain carries TRBV4-1 and TRBJ2-7, with TRBD1 matching 7 bases. Germline V gene data show CDR1 as MGHRA and CDR2 as YSYEKL. The trim removed 1 base at V and 1 base at J, leaving 4 bases unmatched. CDR3 length: 15 residues. For the CDR3, the DNA is TGCGCCAGCAGCCAAGGGACAGGCTTTTCCTACGAGCAGTACTTC. This encodes CASSQGTGFSYEQYF.

V and J are TRBV7-9 and TRBJ1-1, with D perhaps TRBD1 (5 bases). This CDR3 comprises 14 residues. V was pared by 4 bases and J by 2 bases, with 11 bases between. The V gene's germline CDR1 is SEHNR and CDR2 FQNEAQ (reference sequence). The CDR3 bases are TGTGCCAGCAGCTCAACGGGGGAAAACACTGAAGCTTTCTTT. Protein product: CASSSTGENTEAFF.